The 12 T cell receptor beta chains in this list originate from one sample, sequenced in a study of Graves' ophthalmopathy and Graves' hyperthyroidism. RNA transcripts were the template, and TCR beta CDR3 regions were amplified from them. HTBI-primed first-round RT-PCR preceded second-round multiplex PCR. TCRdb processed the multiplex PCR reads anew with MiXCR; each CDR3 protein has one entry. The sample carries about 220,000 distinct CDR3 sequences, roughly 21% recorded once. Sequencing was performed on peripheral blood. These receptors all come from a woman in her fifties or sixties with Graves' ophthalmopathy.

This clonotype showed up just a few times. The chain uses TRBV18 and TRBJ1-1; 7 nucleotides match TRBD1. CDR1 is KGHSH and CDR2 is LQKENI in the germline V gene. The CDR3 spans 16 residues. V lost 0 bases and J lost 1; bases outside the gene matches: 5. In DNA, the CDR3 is TGTGCCAGCTCACCACCCACAGGGGCTACGAACACTGAAGCTTTCTTT. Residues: CASSPPTGATNTEAFF.

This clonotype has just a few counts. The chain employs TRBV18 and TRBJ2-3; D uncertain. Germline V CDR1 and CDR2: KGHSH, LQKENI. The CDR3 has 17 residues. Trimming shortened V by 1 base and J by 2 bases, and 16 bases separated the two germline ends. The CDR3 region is CASSPRWRSQDTDTQYF. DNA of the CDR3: TGTGCCAGCTCACCACGGTGGCGGTCCCAGGACACAGATACGCAGTATTTT. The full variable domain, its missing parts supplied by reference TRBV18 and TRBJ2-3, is NAGVMQNPRHLVRRRGQEARLRCSPMKGHSHVYWYRQLPEEGLKFMVYLQKENIIDESGMPKERFSAEFPKEGPSILRIQQVVRGDSAAYFCASSPRWRSQDTDTQYFGPGTRLTVL.

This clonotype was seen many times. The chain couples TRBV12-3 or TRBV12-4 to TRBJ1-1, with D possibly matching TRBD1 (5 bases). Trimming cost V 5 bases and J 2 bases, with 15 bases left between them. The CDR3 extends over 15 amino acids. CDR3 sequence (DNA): TGTGCCAGCAGTCCAAAAAGGGGAGCCAACACTGAAGCTTTCTTT. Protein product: CASSPKRGANTEAFF.

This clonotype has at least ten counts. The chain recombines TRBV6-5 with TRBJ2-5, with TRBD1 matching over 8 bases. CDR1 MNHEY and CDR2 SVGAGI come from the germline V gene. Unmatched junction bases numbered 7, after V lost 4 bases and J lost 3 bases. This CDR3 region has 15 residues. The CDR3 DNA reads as TGTGCCAGCAGTTCAGCCGGACAGGGTGAAGAGACCCAGTACTTC. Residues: CASSSAGQGEETQYF.

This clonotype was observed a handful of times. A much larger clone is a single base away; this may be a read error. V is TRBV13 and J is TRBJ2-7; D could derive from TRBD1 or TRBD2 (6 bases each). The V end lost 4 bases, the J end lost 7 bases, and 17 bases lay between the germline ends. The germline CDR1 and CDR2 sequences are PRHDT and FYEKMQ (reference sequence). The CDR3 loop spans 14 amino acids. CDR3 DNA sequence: TGTGCCAGCAGCTCGGGACGGGGGCGTTGGGAGCAGTACTTC. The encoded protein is CASSSGRGRWEQYF.

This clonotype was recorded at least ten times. CDR3 nucleotide sequence: TGCGCCAGCAGCAAAGAAGGACAGGGCCGTTCCTACGAGCAGTACTTC. This codes for CASSKEGQGRSYEQYF. The J gene is TRBJ2-7, the V gene TRBV5-1; 8 bases are shared with TRBD1. Trimming removed 4 bases from V and 1 base from J; junction bases left unmatched: 10. This CDR3 is 16 amino acids long. Germline CDR1 reads SGHRS; CDR2 reads YFSETQ.

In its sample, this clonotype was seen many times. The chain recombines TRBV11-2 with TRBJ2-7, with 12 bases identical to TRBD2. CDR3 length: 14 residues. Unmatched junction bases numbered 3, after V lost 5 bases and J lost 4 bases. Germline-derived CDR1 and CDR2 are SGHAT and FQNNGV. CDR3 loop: CASSAGLAGYEQYF. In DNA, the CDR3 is TGTGCCAGCAGCGCGGGACTAGCGGGTTACGAGCAGTACTTC.

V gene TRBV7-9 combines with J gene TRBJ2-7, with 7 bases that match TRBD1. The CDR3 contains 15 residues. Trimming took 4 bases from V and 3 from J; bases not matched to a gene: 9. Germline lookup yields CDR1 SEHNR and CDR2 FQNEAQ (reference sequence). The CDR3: CASSSPETGNYEQYF. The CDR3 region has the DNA TGTGCCAGCAGCTCCCCCGAGACAGGGAACTACGAGCAGTACTTC.

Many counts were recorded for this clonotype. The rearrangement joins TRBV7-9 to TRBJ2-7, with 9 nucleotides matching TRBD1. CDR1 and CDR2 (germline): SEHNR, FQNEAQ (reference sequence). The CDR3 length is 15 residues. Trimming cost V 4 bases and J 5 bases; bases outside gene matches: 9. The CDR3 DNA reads TGTGCCAGCAGCTCCTCCGGGACAGGGTATCACGAGCAGTACTTC. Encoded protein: CASSSSGTGYHEQYF.

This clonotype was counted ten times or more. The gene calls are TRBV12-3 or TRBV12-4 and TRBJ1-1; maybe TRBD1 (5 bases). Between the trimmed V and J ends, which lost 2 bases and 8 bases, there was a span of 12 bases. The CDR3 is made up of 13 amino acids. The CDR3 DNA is TGTGCCAGCAGTTTAACGGGACGGGCCGAAGCTTTCTTT. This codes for CASSLTGRAEAFF.

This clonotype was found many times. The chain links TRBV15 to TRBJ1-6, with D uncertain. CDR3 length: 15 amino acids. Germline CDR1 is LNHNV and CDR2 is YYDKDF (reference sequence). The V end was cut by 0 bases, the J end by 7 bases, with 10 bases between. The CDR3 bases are TGTGCCACCAGCAGAGAGACTCTAACCAATTCACCCCTCCACTTT. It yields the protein CATSRETLTNSPLHF.

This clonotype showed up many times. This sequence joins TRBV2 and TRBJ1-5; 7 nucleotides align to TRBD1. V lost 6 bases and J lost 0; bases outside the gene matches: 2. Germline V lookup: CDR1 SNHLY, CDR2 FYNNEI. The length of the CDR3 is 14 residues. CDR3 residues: CASRGDSSNQPQHF. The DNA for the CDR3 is TGTGCCAGCAGGGGGGACAGTAGCAATCAGCCCCAGCATTTT.